These T cell receptor beta chains were read from a single sample in a study of OX40 agonist ivuxolimab in advanced cancers. TCRdb's table, derived via immunoSEQ multiplex PCR, lists solely in-frame clones and lacks some. The data contain 25,000 to 35,000 clones, 84% of them seen just once; the ten biggest clones take up more than 20%. The sequences come from CD4+ or CD8+ T cells sorted from blood, collected in a trial of the OX40 agonist ivuxolimab. Receptors were obtained from an adult with an advanced solid tumor such as melanoma, head and neck, liver or kidney cancer. Each CDR3 is given with its conserved first and last residue. A D gene is named only where the DNA matches it firmly. Clone size is given for some rows only: seen once, a few or many times, or a class if the clone is expanded.

V	J	D	size	CDR3	DNA
TRBV12-2	TRBJ2-3	-	-	CASRLTSETDTQYF	TGTGCAAGTCGCTTAACTAGCGAGACAGATACGCAGTATTTT
TRBV4-3	TRBJ2-2	TRBD1	-	CASSPTGPGELFF	TGCGCCAGCAGCCCGACAGGGCCCGGGGAGCTGTTTTTT
TRBV7-2	TRBJ2-1	TRBD2	-	CASSPSGGSYNEQFF	TGTGCCAGCAGCCCTAGCGGGGGCTCCTACAATGAGCAGTTCTTC
TRBV9	TRBJ2-7	-	once	CASSGTGGWPYEQYF	TGTGCCAGCAGCGGAACCGGCGGGTGGCCCTACGAGCAGTACTTC
TRBV18	TRBJ2-5	-	-	CASSPGPGTLDQYF	TGTGCCAGCTCACCAGGGCCAGGCACCCTGGACCAGTACTTC
TRBV15	TRBJ2-7	TRBD1	once	CATSRGFEGAEQYF	TGTGCCACCAGCAGGGGGTTCGAGGGGGCCGAGCAGTACTTC
TRBV5-1	TRBJ2-2	TRBD1	-	CASSFRQGRTGELFF	TGCGCCAGCAGCTTCCGACAGGGTAGGACCGGGGAGCTGTTTTTT
TRBV4-2	TRBJ2-1	-	-	CASSQDLTGYNEQFF	TGTGCCAGCAGCCAAGATCTGACGGGCTACAATGAGCAGTTCTTC
TRBV27	TRBJ2-2	-	-	CASSLSARRRAGELFF	TGTGCCAGCAGTTTATCCGCCCGTCGGCGCGCCGGGGAGCTGTTTTTT
TRBV21-1	TRBJ1-1	-	-	CASSPDGHDEAFF	TGTGCCAGCAGTCCAGACGGGCACGATGAAGCTTTCTTT
TRBV2	TRBJ2-7	-	-	CASSGSLEASYEQYF	TGTGCCAGCAGTGGCTCTCTGGAGGCTTCCTACGAGCAGTACTTC
TRBV4-1	TRBJ2-7	-	-	CASSQEGAAVSSYEQYF	TGCGCCAGCAGCCAAGAGGGGGCGGCAGTGAGCTCCTACGAGCAGTACTTC
TRBV9	TRBJ2-1	TRBD2	-	CASSVGEGSYNEQFF	TGTGCCAGCAGCGTAGGGGAGGGGTCCTACAATGAGCAGTTCTTC
TRBV19	TRBJ1-4	-	-	CASSSPLELNEKLFF	TGTGCCAGTAGCAGTCCCTTGGAGCTTAATGAAAAACTGTTTTTT
TRBV28	TRBJ2-7	-	-	CASSLIRGHPYEQYF	TGTGCCAGCAGTTTAATCCGGGGGCACCCTTACGAGCAGTACTTC
TRBV6-1	TRBJ1-1	-	-	CASSAGTYRMNTEAFF	TGTGCCAGCAGTGCCGGGACTTACAGGATGAACACTGAAGCTTTCTTT
TRBV9	TRBJ1-5	-	-	CASSRSANQPQHF	TGTGCCAGCAGCCGGTCAGCTAATCAGCCCCAGCATTTT
TRBV7-9	TRBJ2-4	TRBD1	-	CASSLDDRGIRF	TGTGCCAGCAGCCTAGATGACAGGGGGATACGATTC
TRBV30	TRBJ2-1	-	once	CAWSGGLYNEQFF	TGTGCCTGGAGTGGCGGACTATACAATGAGCAGTTCTTC
TRBV28	TRBJ2-1	TRBD2	few	CASSLSLAGSHNEQFF	TGTGCCAGCAGTTTATCACTAGCGGGGTCCCACAATGAGCAGTTCTTC
TRBV27	TRBJ2-5	-	-	CASSLWGQETQYF	TGTGCCAGCAGTTTATGGGGGCAAGAGACCCAGTACTTC
TRBV4-1	TRBJ2-5	-	-	CASSQKQGQETQYF	TGCGCCAGCAGCCAAAAACAGGGCCAAGAGACCCAGTACTTC
TRBV4-1	TRBJ1-1	-	once	CASSLPPDTGSNTEAFF	TGCGCCAGCAGCCTCCCACCGGATACAGGGTCGAACACTGAAGCTTTCTTT
TRBV27	TRBJ2-1	TRBD2	-	CASGRAGGDEQFF	TGTGCCAGTGGAAGAGCGGGAGGAGATGAGCAGTTCTTC
TRBV29-1	TRBJ1-1	-	-	CSVETGLRGTEAFF	TGCAGCGTTGAAACAGGGTTAAGGGGAACTGAAGCTTTCTTT
TRBV4-3	TRBJ2-2	-	-	CASSQDVGELFF	TGCGCCAGCAGCCAAGATGTGGGGGAGCTGTTTTTT